One sample yielded the 13 T cell receptor beta chains listed below, sequenced in a study of blood T cell repertoires in COVID-19 (dated by TCRdb to about 2020). Receptors were amplified or captured by the immunoSEQ multiplex PCR assay. In TCRdb, the immuneACCESS table is reduced to in-frame sequences with V and J assigned. These tables do not hold every clone; where another copy was compared, an unresolved V gene accounts for under half, and the others remain unexplained. This sample has 96,000 or so clones in its table, and around 81% of those were observed once. Less than 6% of the sample rests with the top ten. What was sequenced was peripheral blood. These receptors all come from a man aged 80 or over with COVID-19, enrolled during active disease.

The chain couples TRBV28 to TRBJ1-5, with a tentative D call TRBD1 (5 bases). Germline V gene lookup returns CDR1 MDHEN and CDR2 SYDVKM. V dropped 2 bases and J dropped 7 bases, with 6 bases sitting between them. CDR3 size: 12 residues. This CDR3 is CASSLGGQPQHF. As DNA, the CDR3 is TGTGCCAGCAGTTTAGGGGGGCAGCCCCAGCATTTT.

Turning to this clone: The sample holds other DNA sequences that translate to the same CDR3. V is TRBV2 and J is TRBJ1-1; possible D gene TRBD1, 5 bases. Trimming removed 2 bases at V and 2 bases at J, with 9 bases between. The CDR3 contains 14 residues. CDR1 and CDR2 (germline): SNHLY, FYNNEI. The CDR3 loop reads CASSEQGTNTEAFF. The CDR3 DNA reads as TGTGCCAGCAGTGAACAGGGTACCAACACTGAAGCTTTCTTT.

This clone was counted once. The chain couples TRBV9 to TRBJ1-6; D call uncertain. The CDR3 runs to 16 residues. Germline CDR1 reads SGDLS; CDR2 reads YYNGEE. Trimming shortened V by 0 bases and J by 7 bases, and 14 bases separated the two germline ends. The CDR3 sequence: CASSVGSLGLNSPLHF. For the CDR3, the DNA is TGTGCCAGCAGCGTAGGGTCCCTGGGCCTAAATTCACCCCTCCACTTT.

This sequence joins TRBV19 and TRBJ2-7; 15 bases align to TRBD2. CDR3 length equals 22 residues. Trimming took 5 bases from V and 0 from J; bases not matched to a gene: 20. Per the germline V gene, CDR1 is LNHDA and CDR2 is SQIVND (reference sequence). CDR3 region: CASSRRSPGLAGGRGFSYEQYF. The DNA of the CDR3 is TGTGCCAGTAGTCGTCGAAGTCCGGGACTAGCGGGAGGCCGAGGTTTCTCCTACGAGCAGTACTTC.

V gene TRBV3-1 (or the pseudogene TRBV3-2) combines with J gene TRBJ1-6, with D possibly matching TRBD1 (5 bases). CDR3 size: 13 residues. Germline V gene data show CDR1 as LGHDT and CDR2 as YNNKEL (reference sequence). Trimming shortened V by 1 base and J by 10 bases, and 8 bases separated the two germline ends. CDR3 coding DNA: TGTGCCAGCAGCCAAGGGGGCGGCTCACCCCTCCACTTT. Its protein is CASSQGGGSPLHF.

The CDR3 protein is CASSRRTGEVYEQYF. The CDR3 coding sequence is TGTGCCAGCAGTCGAAGGACAGGGGAGGTCTACGAGCAGTACTTC. The gene calls are TRBV27 and TRBJ2-7, with 9 nucleotides matching TRBD1. The germline gives CDR1 MNHEY, CDR2 SMNVEV (reference sequence). This CDR3 comprises 15 residues. V lost 5 bases to trimming and J lost 3 bases; unmatched junction nucleotides: 8.

The chain uses TRBV7-6 and TRBJ2-1, with D unresolved. Germline V lookup: CDR1 SGHVS, CDR2 FNYEAQ. Trimming shortened V by 1 base and J by 6 bases, and 13 bases separated the two germline ends. The CDR3 loop spans 15 amino acids. The chain's CDR3 is CASSLVGSPSNEQFF. The CDR3 DNA sequence: TGTGCCAGCAGCTTAGTTGGCTCACCATCCAATGAGCAGTTCTTC. The whole variable domain, remainder taken from reference TRBV7-6 and TRBJ2-1, is GAGVSQSPRYKVTKRGQDVALRCDPISGHVSLYWYRQALGQGPEFLTYFNYEAQQDKSGLPNDRFSAERPEGSISTLTIQRTEQRDSAMYRCASSLVGSPSNEQFFGPGTRLTVL.

This chain uses TRBV27 with TRBJ1-2, with D perhaps matching TRBD1 (5 bases). The CDR3 contains 13 residues. Germline CDR1 is MNHEY and CDR2 is SMNVEV (reference sequence). V was cut by 5 bases and J by 8 bases, with 15 bases left in between. This chain's CDR3 is CASSPTGMRGYTF. In nucleotides, the CDR3 is TGTGCCAGCAGTCCCACAGGAATGAGGGGCTACACCTTC.

This clone showed up just a few times. The rearrangement joins TRBV7-6 to TRBJ2-1, with 8 bases matching TRBD2. The CDR3 totals 18 residues. V lost 7 bases to trimming and J lost 7 bases; unmatched junction nucleotides: 21. Looked up from germline, CDR1 is SGHVS and CDR2 is FNYEAQ. CDR3 sequence reads: CASNPGGGWGSGKNEQFF. The CDR3 bases are TGTGCCAGCAACCCCGGCGGGGGATGGGGTAGCGGGAAAAATGAGCAGTTCTTC.

The J gene is TRBJ2-3, the V gene TRBV10-3, with D possibly being TRBD1 (5 bases). CDR3 length equals 15 residues. Germline V CDR1 and CDR2: ENHRY, SYGVKD. The V and J ends lost 0 bases and 0 bases respectively, with 7 bases between them. This CDR3 is CAISESRGSTDTQYF. CDR3 sequence (DNA): TGTGCCATCAGTGAGTCTAGGGGAAGCACAGATACGCAGTATTTT.

The genes are TRBV19 and TRBJ2-2; a possible D gene is TRBD2 (5 bases). CDR3 length: 15 amino acids. V shed 7 bases and J shed 4 bases, with 16 bases lying between them. Per the germline V gene, CDR1 is LNHDA and CDR2 is SQIVND (reference sequence). CDR3 coding DNA: TGTGCCAGTAACCATAGGCCGGGAAGCACCGGGGAGCTGTTTTTT. Protein: CASNHRPGSTGELFF.

This chain uses TRBV27 with TRBJ2-7; 7 bases fit TRBD2. The CDR3 length is 13 residues. V trimming: 5 bases; J trimming: 8 bases; junction bases outside the gene matches: 9. Germline-derived CDR1 and CDR2 are MNHEY and SMNVEV (reference sequence). The CDR3 coding sequence is TGTGCCAGCAGTCCCCTGGGGGGGGAGAAGCAGTACTTC. It encodes CASSPLGGEKQYF.

CDR3 bases: TGTGCCAGCAGCCAAGATCCAGGACAGGGGTGGCATGGCTACACCTTC. It encodes CASSQDPGQGWHGYTF. The chain couples TRBV4-2 to TRBJ1-2; TRBD1 matches 9 bases. Germline-derived CDR1 and CDR2 are LGHNA and YNFKEQ. The CDR3 is made up of 16 amino acids. V lost 0 bases, J lost 6 bases, and 8 bases stayed unmatched.